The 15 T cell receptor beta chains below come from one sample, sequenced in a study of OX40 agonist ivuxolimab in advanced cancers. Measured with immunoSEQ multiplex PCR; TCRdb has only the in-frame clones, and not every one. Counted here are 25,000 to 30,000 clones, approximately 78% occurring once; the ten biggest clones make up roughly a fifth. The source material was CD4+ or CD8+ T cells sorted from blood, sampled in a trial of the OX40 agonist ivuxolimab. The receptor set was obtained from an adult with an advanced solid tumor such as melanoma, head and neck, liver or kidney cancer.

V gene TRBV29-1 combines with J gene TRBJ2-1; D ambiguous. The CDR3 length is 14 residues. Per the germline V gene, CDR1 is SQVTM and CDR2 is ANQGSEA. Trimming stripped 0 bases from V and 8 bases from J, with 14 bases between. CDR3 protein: CSVEDGESEHEQFF. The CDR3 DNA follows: TGCAGCGTTGAAGATGGGGAATCAGAGCATGAGCAGTTCTTC.

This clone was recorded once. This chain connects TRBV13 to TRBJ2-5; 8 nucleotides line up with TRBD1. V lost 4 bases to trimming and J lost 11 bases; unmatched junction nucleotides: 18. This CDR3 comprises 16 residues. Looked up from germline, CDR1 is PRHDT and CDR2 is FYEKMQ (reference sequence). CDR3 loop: CASSSPAGTGPIEQYF. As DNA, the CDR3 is TGTGCCAGCAGCTCGCCCGCCGGGACAGGTCCCATCGAACAGTACTTC.

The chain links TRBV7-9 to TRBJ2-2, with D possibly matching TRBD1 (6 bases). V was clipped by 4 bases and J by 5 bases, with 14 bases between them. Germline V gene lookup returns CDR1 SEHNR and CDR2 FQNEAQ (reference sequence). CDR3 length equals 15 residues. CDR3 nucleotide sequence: TGTGCCAGCAGCTCTACAGGGTGGGGAACCGGGGAGCTGTTTTTT. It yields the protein CASSSTGWGTGELFF. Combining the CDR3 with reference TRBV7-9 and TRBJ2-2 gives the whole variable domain DTGVSQNPRHKITKRGQNVTFRCDPISEHNRLYWYRQTLGQGPEFLTYFQNEAQLEKSRLLSDRFSAERPKGSFSTLEIQRTEQGDSAMYLCASSSTGWGTGELFFGEGSRLTVL.

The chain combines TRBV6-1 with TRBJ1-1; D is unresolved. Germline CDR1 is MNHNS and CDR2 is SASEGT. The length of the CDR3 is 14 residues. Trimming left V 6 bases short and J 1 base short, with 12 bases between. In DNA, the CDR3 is TGTGCCAGCAGCCGTCAGGAAGAGAACACTGAAGCTTTCTTT. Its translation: CASSRQEENTEAFF.

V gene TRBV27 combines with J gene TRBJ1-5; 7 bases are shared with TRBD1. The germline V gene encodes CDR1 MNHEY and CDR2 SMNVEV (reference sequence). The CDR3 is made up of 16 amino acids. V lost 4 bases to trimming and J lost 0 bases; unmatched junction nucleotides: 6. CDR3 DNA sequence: TGTGCCAGCAGTTCCTTGACAGGGTTTAGCAATCAGCCCCAGCATTTT. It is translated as CASSSLTGFSNQPQHF.

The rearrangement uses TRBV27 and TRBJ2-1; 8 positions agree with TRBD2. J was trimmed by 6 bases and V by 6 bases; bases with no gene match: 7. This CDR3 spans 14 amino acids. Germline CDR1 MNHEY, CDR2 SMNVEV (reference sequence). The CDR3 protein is CASSAVAGGNEQFF. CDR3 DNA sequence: TGTGCCAGCAGCGCCGTGGCGGGGGGCAATGAGCAGTTCTTC.

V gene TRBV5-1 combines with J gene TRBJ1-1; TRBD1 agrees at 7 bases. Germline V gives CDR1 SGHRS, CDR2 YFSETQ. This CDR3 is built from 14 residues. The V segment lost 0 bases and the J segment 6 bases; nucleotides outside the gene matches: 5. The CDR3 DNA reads TGCGCCAGCAGCTTGGGAGGGGGCGAGTCTGAAGCTTTCTTT. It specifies CASSLGGGESEAFF.

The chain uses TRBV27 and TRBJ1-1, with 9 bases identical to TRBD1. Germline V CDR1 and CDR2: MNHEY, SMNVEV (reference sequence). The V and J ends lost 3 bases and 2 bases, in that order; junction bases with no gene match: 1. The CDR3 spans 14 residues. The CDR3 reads CASSLGQGNTEAFF. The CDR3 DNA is TGTGCCAGCAGTTTGGGACAGGGCAACACTGAAGCTTTCTTT.

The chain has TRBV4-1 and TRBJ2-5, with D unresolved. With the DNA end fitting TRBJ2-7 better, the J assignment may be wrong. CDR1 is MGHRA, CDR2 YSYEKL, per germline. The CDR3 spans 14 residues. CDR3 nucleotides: TGCGCCAGCAGCCAGGCTTTCGCCCCCTACGAGCAGTACTTC. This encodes CASSQAFAPYEQYF.

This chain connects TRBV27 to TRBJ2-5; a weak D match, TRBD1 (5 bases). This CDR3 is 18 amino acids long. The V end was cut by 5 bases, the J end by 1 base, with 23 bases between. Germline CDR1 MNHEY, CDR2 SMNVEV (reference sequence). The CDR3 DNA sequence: TGTGCCAGCAGTCCGCGGTGGTGGGGCGCTACTACCCAAGAGACCCAGTACTTC. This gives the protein CASSPRWWGATTQETQYF.

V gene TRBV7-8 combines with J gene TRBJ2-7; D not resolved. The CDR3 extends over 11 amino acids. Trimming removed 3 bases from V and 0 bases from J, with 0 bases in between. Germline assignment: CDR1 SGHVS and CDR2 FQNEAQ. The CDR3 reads CASSFSYEQYF. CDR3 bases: TGTGCCAGCAGCTTCTCCTACGAGCAGTACTTC.

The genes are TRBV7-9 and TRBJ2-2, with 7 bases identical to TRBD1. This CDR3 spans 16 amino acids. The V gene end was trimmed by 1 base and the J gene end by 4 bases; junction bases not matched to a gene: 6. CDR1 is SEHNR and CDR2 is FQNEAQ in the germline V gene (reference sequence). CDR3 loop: CASSLGGGFGTGELFF. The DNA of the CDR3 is TGTGCCAGCAGCTTAGGAGGGGGCTTTGGCACCGGGGAGCTGTTTTTT.

The CDR3 sequence: CASSQGPPGQISYEQYF. In DNA form, the CDR3 reads TGCGCCAGCAGCCAAGGGCCTCCGGGACAGATTTCCTACGAGCAGTACTTC. The chain uses TRBV4-1 and TRBJ2-7; 7 nucleotides line up with TRBD1. CDR1 and CDR2 from the germline V gene are MGHRA and YSYEKL. V was clipped by 1 base and J by 1 base; unmatched bases: 10. CDR3 length: 17 amino acids.

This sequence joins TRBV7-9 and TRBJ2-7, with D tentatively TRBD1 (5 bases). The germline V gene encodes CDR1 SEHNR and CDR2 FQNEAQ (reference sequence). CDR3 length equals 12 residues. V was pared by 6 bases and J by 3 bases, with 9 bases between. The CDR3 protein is CASSLTGYEQYF. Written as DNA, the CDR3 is TGTGCCAGCAGTCTCACAGGCTACGAGCAGTACTTC.

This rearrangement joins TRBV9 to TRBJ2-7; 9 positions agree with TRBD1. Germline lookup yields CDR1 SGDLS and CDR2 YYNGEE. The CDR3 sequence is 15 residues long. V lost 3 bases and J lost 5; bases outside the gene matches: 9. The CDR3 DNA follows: TGTGCCAGCAGCGCTTCCGGGACAGGGATCCACGAGCAGTACTTC. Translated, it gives CASSASGTGIHEQYF.